One and the same sample provided the 25 T cell receptor beta chains below, sequenced in a study of blood T cell repertoires in COVID-19. Sequencing was performed with immunoSEQ multiplex PCR; in TCRdb, only in-frame clones are kept and a portion is missing. Of 63,000 or so clones listed, nearly 85% were seen once; the top ten hold more than 40%. Sequencing was done on a sample of peripheral blood. All receptors derive from a human donor in a cohort sampled during active COVID-19.

The chain employs TRBV7-3 and TRBJ1-1, with a weak D call TRBD1 (5 bases). Trimming removed 3 bases from V and 4 bases from J, with 9 bases in between. In germline, CDR1 is SGHTA, CDR2 FQGTGA. The CDR3 runs 13 residues. CDR3 bases: TGTGCCAGCAGCTTGGGCGGGGGCACTGAAGCTTTCTTT. It codes for CASSLGGGTEAFF.

The rearrangement links TRBV3-1 (or the pseudogene TRBV3-2) to TRBJ2-1; TRBD1 matches 9 bases. The trim removed 1 base at V and 8 bases at J, leaving 6 bases unmatched. This CDR3 contains 15 residues. CDR1 LGHDT and CDR2 YNNKEL come from the germline V gene (reference sequence). As DNA, the CDR3 is TGTGCCAGCAGCCAAGGACTGGACAGGGGCGATGAGCAGTTCTTC. It specifies CASSQGLDRGDEQFF.

The genes are TRBV5-1 and TRBJ2-5, with 13 bases lining up with TRBD2. This CDR3 contains 17 residues. V shed 4 bases and J 2 bases; nucleotides not matched to a gene: 8. The germline V gene encodes CDR1 SGHRS and CDR2 YFSETQ. The CDR3 bases are TGCGCCAGCAGCCGAACCCGGACTAGCGGGGGACAAGAGACCCAGTACTTC. Its translation is CASSRTRTSGGQETQYF.

The rearrangement joins TRBV3-1 (or the pseudogene TRBV3-2) to TRBJ1-4; possibly TRBD1 for D (6 bases). The CDR3 totals 15 residues. CDR1 is LGHDT and CDR2 is YNNKEL in the germline V gene (reference sequence). Trimming took off 6 bases at V and 4 bases at J, with 15 bases between the two ends. The CDR3 nucleotides read TGTGCCAGCAGACGACGCGGACAGAATAATGAAAAACTGTTTTTT. Translation gives CASRRRGQNNEKLFF.

The chain combines TRBV19 with TRBJ1-6; D is unresolved. CDR1 and CDR2 from the germline V gene are LNHDA and SQIVND (reference sequence). CDR3 length equals 16 residues. V was clipped by 1 base and J by 6 bases, with 13 bases between them. The CDR3 protein is CASSIGAQSPNSPLHF. CDR3 coding DNA: TGTGCCAGTAGTATAGGGGCCCAGTCGCCTAATTCACCCCTCCACTTT. Based on the CDR3 plus reference TRBV19 and TRBJ1-6, the full variable domain is DGGITQSPKYLFRKEGQNVTLSCEQNLNHDAMYWYRQDPGQGLRLIYYSQIVNDFQKGDIAEGYSVSREKKESFPLTVTSAQKNPTAFYLCASSIGAQSPNSPLHFGNGTRLTVT.

This chain links TRBV5-1 with TRBJ2-3; 7 bases align to TRBD2. V shed 2 bases, J shed 3 bases, and the junction held 12 bases outside the gene matches. CDR1 and CDR2 (germline): SGHRS, YFSETQ. The CDR3 runs 17 residues. The CDR3 is CASSLSTTSWGTDTQYF. As DNA, the CDR3 is TGCGCCAGCAGCTTATCAACGACTAGCTGGGGGACAGATACGCAGTATTTT.

The CDR3 sequence is CAWSATGTDGYTF. Written as DNA, the CDR3 is TGTGCCTGGAGTGCCACCGGGACAGATGGCTACACCTTC. The J gene is TRBJ1-2, the V gene TRBV30; 7 nucleotides line up with TRBD1. With V trimmed by 1 base and J by 6 bases, 5 bases remained unmatched. Germline lookup yields CDR1 GTSNPN and CDR2 SVGIG (reference sequence). The CDR3 runs to 13 residues.

On this clone: At the DNA level, this CDR3 is encoded by other sequences in the same sample as well. The rearrangement links TRBV5-1 to TRBJ2-2; 10 nucleotides match TRBD1. CDR1 is SGHRS and CDR2 is YFSETQ in the germline V gene. This CDR3 is built from 15 residues. V lost 0 bases and J lost 5; bases outside the gene matches: 1. Here the CDR3 DNA reads TGCGCCAGCAGCTTGGGGACAGGGGGGACCGGGGAGCTGTTTTTT. Translation: CASSLGTGGTGELFF.

This chain uses TRBV7-9 with TRBJ2-5, with D possibly matching TRBD2 (5 bases). Germline V gives CDR1 SEHNR, CDR2 FQNEAQ (reference sequence). This CDR3 is built from 12 residues. V dropped 4 bases and J dropped 5 bases, with 8 bases sitting between them. Written as DNA, the CDR3 is TGTGCCAGCAGCTACGGACTGGAGACCCAGTACTTC. The encoded protein is CASSYGLETQYF.

The CDR3 nucleotides read TGTGCCACTGAGACAGGGTCCGGGAGCCATGAAAAACTGTTTTTT. Its translation is CATETGSGSHEKLFF. This chain connects TRBV28 to TRBJ1-4, with TRBD1 identical over 7 bases. Germline CDR1 reads MDHEN; CDR2 reads SYDVKM. V dropped 10 bases and J dropped 6; count of bases not matched to a gene: 14. The length of the CDR3 is 15 residues.

This rearrangement joins TRBV5-1 to TRBJ2-7; 9 bases match TRBD1. V lost 6 bases, J lost 5 bases, and 9 bases stayed unmatched. From germline, CDR1 is SGHRS and CDR2 YFSETQ. The CDR3 totals 14 residues. CDR3 coding DNA: TGCGCCAGCACTTCAGGACAGGGGTTCAACGAGCAGTACTTC. This gives the protein CASTSGQGFNEQYF.

The chain links TRBV13 to TRBJ1-5; weak D call: TRBD1 (5 bases). Trimming pared 2 bases from V and 0 bases from J, leaving 14 bases between. This CDR3 is 17 amino acids long. Germline V gene lookup returns CDR1 PRHDT and CDR2 FYEKMQ (reference sequence). CDR3 sequence: CASSLHSQGFSNQPQHF. Here the CDR3 DNA reads TGTGCCAGCAGCTTACATTCCCAGGGTTTTAGCAATCAGCCCCAGCATTTT.

This clone appeared a single time. The V call is TRBV5-1, the J call TRBJ1-2; 8 bases agree with TRBD1. CDR1 is SGHRS, CDR2 YFSETQ, per germline. This CDR3 region has 14 residues. With 4 bases clipped from V and 2 bases from J, the junction kept 4 bases outside the gene matches. CDR3 in amino acids: CASSERQGNYGYTF. CDR3 in DNA: TGCGCCAGCAGCGAGAGACAGGGGAACTATGGCTACACCTTC.

A word on this clone: At one end, the junction sequence differs from germline, possibly due to a read error. The V call is TRBV7-7, the J call TRBJ2-2, with 7 nucleotides matching TRBD1. The CDR3 has 15 amino acids. Germline lookup yields CDR1 SSHAT and CDR2 FNYEAQ (reference sequence). The CDR3: CASSLDDRAAGELFF. DNA for the CDR3: TGTGCTAGCAGCTTAGATGACAGGGCGGCCGGGGAGCTGTTTTTT.

There are a few counts of this clone. This rearrangement joins TRBV12-3 or TRBV12-4 to TRBJ2-7; no reliable D call. The CDR3 contains 13 residues. The germline V and J ends were trimmed by 4 bases and 3 bases, with 10 bases remaining between them. The CDR3 loop reads CASSSASFYEQYF. CDR3 bases: TGTGCCAGCAGTTCCGCTAGTTTCTACGAGCAGTACTTC.

The genes are TRBV30 and TRBJ1-1, with 11 bases matching TRBD1. Unmatched junction bases numbered 11, after V lost 0 bases and J lost 5 bases. There are 17 residues in the CDR3. Germline V gene sequence: CDR1 GTSNPN, CDR2 SVGIG (reference sequence). CDR3 DNA sequence: TGTGCCTGGAGTGTCCCTATACCCCGGGACAGGGGGACTGAAGCTTTCTTT. Protein sequence: CAWSVPIPRDRGTEAFF.

This clone was observed a handful of times. This CDR3 is CAIRDQQRGDTDTQYF. CDR3 DNA sequence: TGTGCCATCAGGGACCAGCAGCGGGGGGACACAGATACGCAGTATTTT. The chain uses TRBV10-3 and TRBJ2-3; 9 nucleotides agree with TRBD2. Losses at the gene ends were 6 bases for V and 2 bases for J; bases not matched to a gene: 9. Looked up from germline, CDR1 is ENHRY and CDR2 is SYGVKD. The CDR3 has 16 residues.

The rearrangement uses TRBV19 and TRBJ1-3; perhaps TRBD1 as D (6 bases). The ends were cut back, 6 bases at V and 1 base at J, with 22 bases in the middle. The germline gives CDR1 LNHDA, CDR2 SQIVND (reference sequence). This CDR3 spans 18 amino acids. CDR3: CASSPHNIRGTSGNTIYF. CDR3 in DNA: TGTGCCAGTAGCCCGCACAACATCAGGGGTACTTCTGGAAACACCATATATTTT.

The chain is built from TRBV7-3 and TRBJ2-4, with D perhaps TRBD1 (6 bases). CDR1 is SGHTA, CDR2 FQGTGA, per germline. CDR3 size: 14 residues. V was cut by 5 bases and J by 6 bases, with 14 bases left in between. The CDR3 loop is CASSATGSGNIQYF. The CDR3 DNA follows: TGTGCCAGCAGCGCAACAGGGTCGGGAAACATTCAGTACTTC. Looking up the rest from reference TRBV7-3 and TRBJ2-4 gives the full variable domain: GAGVSQTPSNKVTEKGKYVELRCDPISGHTALYWYRQSLGQGPEFLIYFQGTGAADDSGLPNDRFFAVRPEGSVSTLKIQRTERGDSAVYLCASSATGSGNIQYFGAGTRLSVL.

J is TRBJ2-3 and V is TRBV7-2; D call uncertain. The germline gives CDR1 SGHTA, CDR2 FQGNSA. Trimming pared 2 bases from V and 1 base from J, leaving 10 bases between. The CDR3 extends over 15 amino acids. CDR3 bases: TGTGCCAGCAGCTTAAACGGTTTCGGCACAGATACGCAGTATTTT. Encoded protein: CASSLNGFGTDTQYF.

The chain combines TRBV2 with TRBJ1-3; D not resolved. The CDR3 is 14 amino acids. The germline V and J ends were trimmed by 5 bases and 0 bases, with 8 bases remaining between them. The germline V gene has CDR1 SNHLY and CDR2 FYNNEI. DNA for the CDR3: TGTGCCAGCAGTCTCGCAGGCTCTGGAAACACCATATATTTT. It specifies CASSLAGSGNTIYF.

The chain has TRBV27 and TRBJ1-4; 10 nucleotides line up with TRBD1. The CDR3 covers 16 residues. The V segment lost 7 bases and the J segment 8 bases; nucleotides outside the gene matches: 13. Germline-derived CDR1 and CDR2 are MNHEY and SMNVEV (reference sequence). DNA of the CDR3: TGTGCCAGCAAGAGAGGTCTCGGGACAGGGGAGGAAAAACTGTTTTTT. Its protein is CASKRGLGTGEEKLFF.

V and J are TRBV5-5 and TRBJ1-2; the D is unclear. The CDR3 extends over 15 amino acids. Germline V gene data show CDR1 as SGHKS and CDR2 as YYEKEE (reference sequence). The V end was cut by 0 bases, the J end by 7 bases, with 16 bases between. The CDR3: CASSLEGGRIGGYTF. In DNA, the CDR3 is TGTGCCAGCAGCTTGGAAGGCGGCCGAATTGGTGGCTACACCTTC.

In its sample, this clone was seen once. This rearrangement joins TRBV6-5 to TRBJ2-4, with 7 bases identical to TRBD1. The V gene's germline CDR1 is MNHEY and CDR2 SVGAGI. This CDR3 has 15 residues. V lost 7 bases to trimming and J lost 3 bases; unmatched junction nucleotides: 9. The CDR3: CASKGTEQFKNIQYF. DNA for the CDR3: TGTGCCAGCAAAGGGACAGAGCAGTTCAAAAACATTCAGTACTTC.

V is TRBV7-8 and J is TRBJ2-1; maybe TRBD2 (5 bases). Deletions cut 5 bases from V and 2 bases from J, with 16 bases between. Germline V lookup: CDR1 SGHVS, CDR2 FQNEAQ. This CDR3 has 16 amino acids. This CDR3 is CASSNSGEQPYNEQFF. The CDR3 DNA sequence: TGTGCCAGCAGCAATTCCGGGGAGCAACCCTACAATGAGCAGTTCTTC.